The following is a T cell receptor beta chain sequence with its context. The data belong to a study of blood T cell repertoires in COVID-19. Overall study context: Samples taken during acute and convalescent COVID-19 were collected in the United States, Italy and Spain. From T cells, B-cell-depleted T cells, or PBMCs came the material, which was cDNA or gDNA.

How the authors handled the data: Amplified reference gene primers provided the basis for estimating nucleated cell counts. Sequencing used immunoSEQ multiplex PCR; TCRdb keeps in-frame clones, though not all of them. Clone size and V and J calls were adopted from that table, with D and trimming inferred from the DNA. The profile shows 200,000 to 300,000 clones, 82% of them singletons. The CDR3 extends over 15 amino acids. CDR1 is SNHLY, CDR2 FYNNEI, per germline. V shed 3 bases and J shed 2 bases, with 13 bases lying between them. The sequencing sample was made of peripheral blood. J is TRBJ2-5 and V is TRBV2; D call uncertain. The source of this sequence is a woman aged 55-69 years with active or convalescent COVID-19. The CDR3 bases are TGTGCCAGCAGTGAGGGCAGGCCCAATCAAGAGACCCAGTACTTC. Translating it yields CASSEGRPNQETQYF.